The 5 T cell receptor beta chains below were found in one sample sequenced in a study of blood T cell repertoires in COVID-19. The protocol was immunoSEQ multiplex PCR, while the TCRdb copy is restricted to in-frame clones and leaves out a portion. Of fewer than 95,000 clones listed, approximately 80% were seen once; the top ten hold around 12%. Material for sequencing was peripheral blood. These receptors came from a human donor in a cohort sampled during active COVID-19.

The CDR3 loop reads CASSLGLAGTYEQYF. DNA of the CDR3: TGTGCCAGCAGCCTGGGACTAGCGGGGACCTACGAGCAGTACTTC. The chain couples TRBV3-1 (or the pseudogene TRBV3-2) to TRBJ2-7; 13 nucleotides align to TRBD2. This CDR3 is 15 amino acids long. The V segment lost 4 bases and the J segment 2 bases; nucleotides outside the gene matches: 2. CDR1 LGHDT and CDR2 YNNKEL come from the germline V gene (reference sequence).

This chain uses TRBV7-9 with TRBJ2-7; D may be TRBD1 (5 bases). Deletions cut 1 base from V and 4 bases from J, with 14 bases between. The CDR3 runs 15 residues. Germline-derived CDR1 and CDR2 are SEHNR and FQNEAQ (reference sequence). In DNA, the CDR3 is TGTGCCAGCAGCTTAGAGGCAGGGTCCATGTACGAGCAGTACTTC. Translating it yields CASSLEAGSMYEQYF. Full variable domain (rest looked up from reference TRBV7-9 and TRBJ2-7): DTGVSQNPRHKITKRGQNVTFRCDPISEHNRLYWYRQTLGQGPEFLTYFQNEAQLEKSRLLSDRFSAERPKGSFSTLEIQRTEQGDSAMYLCASSLEAGSMYEQYFGPGTRLTVT.

This clone was detected only a few times. V is TRBV5-1 and J is TRBJ2-2, with a possible D match to TRBD1 (6 bases). The V gene's germline CDR1 is SGHRS and CDR2 YFSETQ. Trimming left V 4 bases short and J 2 bases short, with 12 bases between. This CDR3 is 15 amino acids long. Written as DNA, the CDR3 is TGCGCCAGCAGCCCACTACAGGGAAACACCGGGGAGCTGTTTTTT. Its protein product is CASSPLQGNTGELFF.

The V call is TRBV4-1, the J call TRBJ2-4; weak D call: TRBD2 (5 bases). Deletions cut 0 bases from V and 2 bases from J, with 14 bases between. Germline V lookup: CDR1 MGHRA, CDR2 YSYEKL. The CDR3 spans 17 residues. CDR3 sequence reads: CASSQDGTRGTKNIQYF. In DNA, the CDR3 is TGCGCCAGCAGCCAAGATGGCACGCGAGGGACCAAAAACATTCAGTACTTC.

The rearrangement links TRBV19 to TRBJ1-1; D perhaps matches TRBD1 (6 bases). The CDR3 is made up of 16 amino acids. V dropped 5 bases and J dropped 0 bases, with 16 bases sitting between them. CDR1 LNHDA and CDR2 SQIVND come from the germline V gene (reference sequence). CDR3 sequence reads: CASSDDRTFMNTEAFF. The CDR3 region has the DNA TGTGCCAGTAGTGACGACAGGACCTTCATGAACACTGAAGCTTTCTTT.